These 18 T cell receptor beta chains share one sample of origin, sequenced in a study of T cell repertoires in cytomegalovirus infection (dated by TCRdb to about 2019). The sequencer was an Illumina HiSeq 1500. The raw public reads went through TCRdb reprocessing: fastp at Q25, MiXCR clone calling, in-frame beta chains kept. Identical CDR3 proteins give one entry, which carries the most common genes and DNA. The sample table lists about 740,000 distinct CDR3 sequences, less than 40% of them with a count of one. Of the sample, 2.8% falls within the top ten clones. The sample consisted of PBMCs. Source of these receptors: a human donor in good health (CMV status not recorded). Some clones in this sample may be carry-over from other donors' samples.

In nucleotides, the CDR3 is TGCAGTGTATTGGGGGCGGACACTGAAGCTTTCTTT. Protein: CSVLGADTEAFF. This chain links TRBV20-1 with TRBJ1-1, with D possibly TRBD1 on 6 matching bases. From germline, CDR1 is DFQATT and CDR2 SNEGSKA (reference sequence). This CDR3 has 12 amino acids. Trimming shortened V by 7 bases and J by 3 bases, and 12 bases separated the two germline ends.

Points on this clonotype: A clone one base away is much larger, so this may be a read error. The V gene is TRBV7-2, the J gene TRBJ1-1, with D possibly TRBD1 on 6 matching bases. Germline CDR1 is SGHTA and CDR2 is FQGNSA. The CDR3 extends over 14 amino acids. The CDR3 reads CASSLIQGYIEACF. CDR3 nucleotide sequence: TGTGCCAGCAGCTTAATTCAGGGGTACATTGAAGCTTGCTTT.

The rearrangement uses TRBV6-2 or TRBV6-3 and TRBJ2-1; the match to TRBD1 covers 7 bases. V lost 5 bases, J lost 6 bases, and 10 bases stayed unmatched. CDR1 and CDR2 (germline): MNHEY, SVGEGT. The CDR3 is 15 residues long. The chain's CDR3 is CASSGPGTDINEQFF. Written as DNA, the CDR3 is TGTGCCAGCAGTGGCCCCGGGACAGATATCAATGAGCAGTTCTTC.

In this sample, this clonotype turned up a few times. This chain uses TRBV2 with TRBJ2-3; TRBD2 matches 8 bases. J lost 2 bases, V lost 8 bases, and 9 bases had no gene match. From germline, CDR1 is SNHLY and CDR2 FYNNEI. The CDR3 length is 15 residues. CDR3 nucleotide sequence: TGTGCCAGCGATTTTGCGGGGGGCCTCACAGATACGCAGTATTTT. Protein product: CASDFAGGLTDTQYF. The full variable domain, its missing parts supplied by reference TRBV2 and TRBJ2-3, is EPEVTQTPSHQVTQMGQEVILRCVPISNHLYFYWYRQILGQKVEFLVSFYNNEISEKSEIFDDQFSVERPDGSNFTLKIRSTKLEDSAMYFCASDFAGGLTDTQYFGPGTRLTVL.

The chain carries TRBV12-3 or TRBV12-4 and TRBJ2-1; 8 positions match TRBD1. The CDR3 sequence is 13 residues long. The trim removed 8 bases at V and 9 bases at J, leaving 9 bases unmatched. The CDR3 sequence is CASSPDRAGEQFF. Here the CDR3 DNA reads TGTGCCAGCTCTCCGGACAGGGCGGGTGAGCAGTTCTTC.

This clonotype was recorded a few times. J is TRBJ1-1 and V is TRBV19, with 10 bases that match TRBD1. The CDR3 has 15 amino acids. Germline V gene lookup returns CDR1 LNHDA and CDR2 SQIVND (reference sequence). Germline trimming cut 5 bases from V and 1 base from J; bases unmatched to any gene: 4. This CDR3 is CASSRQGATNTEAFF. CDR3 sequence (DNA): TGTGCCAGTAGTCGACAGGGGGCTACGAACACTGAAGCTTTCTTT.

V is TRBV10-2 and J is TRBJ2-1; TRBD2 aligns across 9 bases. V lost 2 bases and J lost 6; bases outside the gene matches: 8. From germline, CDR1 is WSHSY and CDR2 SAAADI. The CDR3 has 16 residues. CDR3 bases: TGCGCCAGCAGTGAGGGCGGGGGGGCCAGGTCCAATGAGCAGTTCTTC. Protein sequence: CASSEGGGARSNEQFF.

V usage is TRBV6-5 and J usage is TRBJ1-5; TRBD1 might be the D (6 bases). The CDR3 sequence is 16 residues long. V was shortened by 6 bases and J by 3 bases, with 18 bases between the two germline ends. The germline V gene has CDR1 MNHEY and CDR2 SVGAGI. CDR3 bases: TGTGCCAGCAGACACCAGGAACAGGGTGACAATCAGCCCCAGCATTTT. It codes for CASRHQEQGDNQPQHF.

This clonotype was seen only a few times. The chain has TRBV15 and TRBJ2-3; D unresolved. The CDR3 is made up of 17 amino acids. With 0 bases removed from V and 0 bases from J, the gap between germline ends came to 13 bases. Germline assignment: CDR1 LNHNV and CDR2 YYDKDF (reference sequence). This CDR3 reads CATSRDLSAPSTDTQYF. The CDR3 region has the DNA TGTGCCACCAGCAGAGATTTGTCAGCTCCTAGCACAGATACGCAGTATTTT.

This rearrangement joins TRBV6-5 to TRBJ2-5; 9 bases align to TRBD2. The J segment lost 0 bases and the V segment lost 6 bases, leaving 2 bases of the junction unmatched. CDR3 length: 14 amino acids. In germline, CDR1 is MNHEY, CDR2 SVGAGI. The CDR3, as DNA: TGTGCCAGCAGGCTAGCGGGGTACCAAGAGACCCAGTACTTC. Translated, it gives CASRLAGYQETQYF.

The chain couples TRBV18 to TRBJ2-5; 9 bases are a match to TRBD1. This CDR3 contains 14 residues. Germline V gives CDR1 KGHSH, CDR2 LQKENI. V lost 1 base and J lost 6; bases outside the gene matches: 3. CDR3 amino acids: CASSPQTGGQTQYF. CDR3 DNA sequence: TGTGCCAGCTCACCACAGACAGGGGGACAGACCCAGTACTTC.

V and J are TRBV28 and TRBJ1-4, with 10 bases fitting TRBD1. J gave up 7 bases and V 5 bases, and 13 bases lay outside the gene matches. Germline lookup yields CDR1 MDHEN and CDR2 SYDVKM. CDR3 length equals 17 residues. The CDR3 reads CASSAGTGVTWVEKLFF. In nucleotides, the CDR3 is TGTGCCAGCAGTGCCGGGACAGGGGTTACATGGGTTGAAAAACTGTTTTTT.

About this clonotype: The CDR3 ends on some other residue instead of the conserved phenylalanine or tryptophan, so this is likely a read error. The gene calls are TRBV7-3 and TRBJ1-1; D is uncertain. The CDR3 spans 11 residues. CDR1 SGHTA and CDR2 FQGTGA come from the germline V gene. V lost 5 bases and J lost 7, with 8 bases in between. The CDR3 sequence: CASSLGLEAFL. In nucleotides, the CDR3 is TGTGCCAGCAGCCTCGGGCTTGAAGCTTTCTTG.

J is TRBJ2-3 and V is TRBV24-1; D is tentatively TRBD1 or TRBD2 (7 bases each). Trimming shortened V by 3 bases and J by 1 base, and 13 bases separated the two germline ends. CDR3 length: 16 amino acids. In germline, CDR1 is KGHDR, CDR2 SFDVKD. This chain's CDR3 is CATSDPGGRGTDTQYF. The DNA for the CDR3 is TGTGCCACCAGTGATCCAGGGGGGAGGGGCACAGATACGCAGTATTTT.

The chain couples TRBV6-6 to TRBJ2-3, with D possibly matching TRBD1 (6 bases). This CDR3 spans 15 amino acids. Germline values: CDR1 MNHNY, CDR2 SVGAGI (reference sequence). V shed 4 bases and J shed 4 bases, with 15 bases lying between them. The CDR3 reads CASSSDSFASDTQYF. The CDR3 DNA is TGTGCCAGCAGTTCGGACAGTTTCGCATCAGATACGCAGTATTTT.

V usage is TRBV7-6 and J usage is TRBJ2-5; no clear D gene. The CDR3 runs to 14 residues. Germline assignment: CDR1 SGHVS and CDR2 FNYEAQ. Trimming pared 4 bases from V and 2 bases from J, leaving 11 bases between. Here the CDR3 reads CASSSRTDQETQYF. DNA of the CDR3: TGTGCCAGCAGCTCCAGGACGGATCAAGAGACCCAGTACTTC.

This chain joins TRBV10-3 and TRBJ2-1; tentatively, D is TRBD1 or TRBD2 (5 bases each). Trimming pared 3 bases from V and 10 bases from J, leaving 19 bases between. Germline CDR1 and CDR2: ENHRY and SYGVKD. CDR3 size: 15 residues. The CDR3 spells CAISDRDRVDGEQFF. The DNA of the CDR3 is TGTGCCATCAGTGATAGGGACCGGGTCGACGGGGAGCAGTTCTTC.

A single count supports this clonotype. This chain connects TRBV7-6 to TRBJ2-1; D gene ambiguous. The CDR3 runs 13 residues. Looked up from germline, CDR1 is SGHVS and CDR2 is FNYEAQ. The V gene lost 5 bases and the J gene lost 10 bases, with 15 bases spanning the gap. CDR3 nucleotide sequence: TGTGCCAGCAGCCTATCCATGTTAAAGGAGCAGTTCTTC. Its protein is CASSLSMLKEQFF.